This T cell receptor (beta chain) was retrieved from a study of T cells after yellow fever vaccination. Study summary: Preparing low-cell-number fractions relied on SMART-Seq v4 Ultra Low Input.

The CDR3 runs to 14 residues. The V gene's germline CDR1 is MRHNA and CDR2 SNTAGT. V lost 7 bases to trimming and J lost 5 bases, with 14 bases between them. A note on this clonotype: The antigen remains unidentified.

The TCR cDNA carried a universal primer site and UMIs from 5'RACE template switching. TCRdb redid the calling of the 5' RACE reads with MiXCR, one entry per CDR3 protein. The sample has some 200,000 distinct CDR3 sequences, approximately 11% seen once; the top ten hold about 40%. Whole-study results and caveats: Subsequent to the booster, the majority of primary-vaccination clones reappeared (96% CD4, 85% to 90% CD8).

The receptor was derived from a man between 18 and 29 years old who received the YFV17D yellow fever vaccine. The genes are TRBV6-4 and TRBJ2-2, with a weak D call TRBD1 (6 bases). The sequences come from CD8+ T cells sorted from PBMCs, collected 15 days after the yellow fever booster vaccination. CDR3 DNA sequence: TGTGCCAGCAAGGTGGGGGCCCTGACCGGGGAGCTGTTTTTT. It yields the protein CASKVGALTGELFF.